This paragraph covers one T cell receptor beta chain sequence. The data were taken from a study of blood T cell repertoires in COVID-19. Turning to the study itself: The United States, Italy and Spain provided the acute and convalescent COVID-19 samples. From T cells, B-cell-depleted T cells, or PBMCs came the material, which was cDNA or gDNA.

The germline V gene encodes CDR1 SGHTA and CDR2 FQGNSA. This CDR3 region has 15 residues. Germline trimming cut 4 bases from V and 4 bases from J; bases unmatched to any gene: 3. Original analysis: Researchers report that nucleated cell counts were estimated from reference gene primer amplification. Assay used: immunoSEQ multiplex PCR; TCRdb lists only in-frame clones, some missing. Clonal size and the V and J genes are those of that table, whereas D and trimming came from the DNA. The data contain about 48,000 clones, roughly 85% of them singletons. The chain employs TRBV7-2 and TRBJ2-2; TRBD2 aligns across 10 bases. The clonotype was recovered from a human donor in a cohort sampled during active COVID-19. The donor label of this sample is uncertain. Material: peripheral blood. The CDR3 protein is CASSSSGGITGELFF. The CDR3 DNA reads TGTGCCAGCAGCTCTAGCGGGGGCATCACCGGGGAGCTGTTTTTT. The complete variable domain, with remaining parts taken from reference TRBV7-2 and TRBJ2-2, reads GAGVSQSPSNKVTEKGKDVELRCDPISGHTALYWYRQSLGQGLEFLIYFQGNSAPDKSGLPSDRFSAERTGGSVSTLTIQRTQQEDSAVYLCASSSSGGITGELFFGEGSRLTVL.